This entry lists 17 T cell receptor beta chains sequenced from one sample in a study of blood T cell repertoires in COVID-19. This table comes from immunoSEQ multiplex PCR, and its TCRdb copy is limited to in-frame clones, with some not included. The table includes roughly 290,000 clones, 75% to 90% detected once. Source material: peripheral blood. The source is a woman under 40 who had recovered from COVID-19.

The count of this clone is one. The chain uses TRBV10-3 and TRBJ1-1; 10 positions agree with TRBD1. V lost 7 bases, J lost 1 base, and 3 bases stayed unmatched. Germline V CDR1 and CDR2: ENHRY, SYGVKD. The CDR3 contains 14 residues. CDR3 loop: CAITGDRGNTEAFF. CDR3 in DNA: TGTGCCATCACCGGGGACAGGGGGAACACTGAAGCTTTCTTT.

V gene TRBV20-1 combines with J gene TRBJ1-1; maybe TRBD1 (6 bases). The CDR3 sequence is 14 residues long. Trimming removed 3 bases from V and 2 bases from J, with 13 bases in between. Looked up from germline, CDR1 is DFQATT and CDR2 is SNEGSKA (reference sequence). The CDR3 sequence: CSASGGLDNTEAFF. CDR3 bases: TGCAGTGCTAGTGGGGGGCTGGATAACACTGAAGCTTTCTTT.

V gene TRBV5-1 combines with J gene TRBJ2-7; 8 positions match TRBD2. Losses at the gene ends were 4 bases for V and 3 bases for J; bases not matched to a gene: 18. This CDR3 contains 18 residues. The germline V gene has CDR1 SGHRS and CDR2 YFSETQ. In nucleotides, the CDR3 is TGCGCCAGCAGCGCGCCTATAGGACTAGCAGGGCGCAACTACGAGCAGTACTTC. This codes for CASSAPIGLAGRNYEQYF.

This CDR3 reads CASSLGRGTGNTIYF. The CDR3 nucleotides read TGTGCCAGCAGCTTAGGTCGGGGAACTGGAAACACCATATATTTT. This chain joins TRBV7-2 and TRBJ1-3; D is unresolved. The V gene's germline CDR1 is SGHTA and CDR2 FQGNSA. The CDR3 length is 15 residues. Deletions cut 1 base from V and 2 bases from J, with 9 bases between.

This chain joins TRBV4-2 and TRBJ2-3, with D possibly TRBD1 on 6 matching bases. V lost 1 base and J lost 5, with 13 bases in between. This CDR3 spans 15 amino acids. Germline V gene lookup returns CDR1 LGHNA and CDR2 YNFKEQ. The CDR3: CASSQVLLQGDTQYF. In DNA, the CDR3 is TGTGCCAGCAGCCAAGTCCTCCTACAGGGAGATACGCAGTATTTT.

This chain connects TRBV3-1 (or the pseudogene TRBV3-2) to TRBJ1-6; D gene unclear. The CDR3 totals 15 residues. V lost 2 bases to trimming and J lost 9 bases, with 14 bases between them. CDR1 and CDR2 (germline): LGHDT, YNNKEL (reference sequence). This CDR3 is CASSQSAGFGSPLHF. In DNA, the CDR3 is TGTGCCAGCAGCCAAAGTGCAGGTTTTGGTTCACCCCTCCACTTT.

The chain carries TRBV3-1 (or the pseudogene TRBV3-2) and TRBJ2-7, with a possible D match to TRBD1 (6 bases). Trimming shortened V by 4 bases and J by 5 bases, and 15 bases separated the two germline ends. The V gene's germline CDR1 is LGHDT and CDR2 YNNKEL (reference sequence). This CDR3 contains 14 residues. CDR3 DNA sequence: TGTGCCAGCAGCCGTCAGGGGAGCTCGGACGAGCAGTACTTC. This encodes CASSRQGSSDEQYF.

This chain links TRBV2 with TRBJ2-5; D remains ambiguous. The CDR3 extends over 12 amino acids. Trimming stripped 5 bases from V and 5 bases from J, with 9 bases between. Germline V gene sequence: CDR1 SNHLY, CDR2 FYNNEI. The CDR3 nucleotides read TGTGCCAGCAGTCCCTACGGGGAGACCCAGTACTTC. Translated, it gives CASSPYGETQYF.

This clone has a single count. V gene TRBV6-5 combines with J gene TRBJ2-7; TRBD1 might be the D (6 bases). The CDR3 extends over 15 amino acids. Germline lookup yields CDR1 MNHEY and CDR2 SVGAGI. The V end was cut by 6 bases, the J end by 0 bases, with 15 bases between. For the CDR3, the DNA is TGTGCCAGCAGGAAACAGGGCCCCAGCTCCTACGAGCAGTACTTC. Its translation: CASRKQGPSSYEQYF.

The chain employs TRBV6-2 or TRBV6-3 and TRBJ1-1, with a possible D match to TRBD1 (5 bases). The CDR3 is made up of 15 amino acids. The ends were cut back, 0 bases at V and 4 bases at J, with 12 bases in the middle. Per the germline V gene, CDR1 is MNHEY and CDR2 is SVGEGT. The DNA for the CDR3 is TGTGCCAGCAGTTACTCGATGGGGGGAGGCACTGAAGCTTTCTTT. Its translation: CASSYSMGGGTEAFF.

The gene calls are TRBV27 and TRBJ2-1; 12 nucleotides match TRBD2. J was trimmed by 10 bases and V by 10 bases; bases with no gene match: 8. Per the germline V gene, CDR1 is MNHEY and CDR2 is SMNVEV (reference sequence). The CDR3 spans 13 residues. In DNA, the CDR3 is TGTGCCATTCGGACTAGCGGGACGGGGGAGCAGTTCTTC. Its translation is CAIRTSGTGEQFF.

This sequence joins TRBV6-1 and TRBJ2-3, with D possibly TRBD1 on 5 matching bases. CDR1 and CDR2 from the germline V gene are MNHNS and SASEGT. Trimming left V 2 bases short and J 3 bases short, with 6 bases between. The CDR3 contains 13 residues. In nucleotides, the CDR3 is TGTGCCAGCAGTGAACAGGGAACAGATACGCAGTATTTT. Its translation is CASSEQGTDTQYF.

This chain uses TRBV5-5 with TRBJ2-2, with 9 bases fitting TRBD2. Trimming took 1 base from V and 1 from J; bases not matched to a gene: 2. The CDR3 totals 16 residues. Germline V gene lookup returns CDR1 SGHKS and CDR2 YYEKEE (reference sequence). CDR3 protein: CASSLPSGVNTGELFF. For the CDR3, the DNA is TGTGCCAGCAGCTTGCCTAGCGGGGTGAACACCGGGGAGCTGTTTTTT.

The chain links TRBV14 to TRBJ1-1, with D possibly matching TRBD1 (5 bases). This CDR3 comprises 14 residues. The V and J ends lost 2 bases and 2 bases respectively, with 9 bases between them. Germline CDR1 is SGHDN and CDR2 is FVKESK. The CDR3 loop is CASSQWGLNTEAFF. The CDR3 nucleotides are TGTGCCAGCAGCCAATGGGGCTTAAACACTGAAGCTTTCTTT.

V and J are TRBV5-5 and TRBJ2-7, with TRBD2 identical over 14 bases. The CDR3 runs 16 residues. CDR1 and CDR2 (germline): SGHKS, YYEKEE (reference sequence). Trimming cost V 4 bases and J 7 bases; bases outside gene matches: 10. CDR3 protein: CASSLRLAGGPGEQYF. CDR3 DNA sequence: TGTGCCAGCAGCCTTCGACTAGCGGGAGGGCCCGGAGAGCAGTACTTC.

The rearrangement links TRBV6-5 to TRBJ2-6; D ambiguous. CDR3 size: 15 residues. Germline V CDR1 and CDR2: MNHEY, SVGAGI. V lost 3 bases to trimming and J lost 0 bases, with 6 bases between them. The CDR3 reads CASSYFGSGANVLTF. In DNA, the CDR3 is TGTGCCAGCAGTTATTTCGGCTCTGGGGCCAACGTCCTGACTTTC.

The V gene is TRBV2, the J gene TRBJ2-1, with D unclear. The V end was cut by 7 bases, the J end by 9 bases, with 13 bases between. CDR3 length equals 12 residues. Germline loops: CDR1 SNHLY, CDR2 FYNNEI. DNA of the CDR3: TGTGCCAGCACCCTTTTCCTTAGTGAGCAGTTCTTC. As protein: CASTLFLSEQFF.